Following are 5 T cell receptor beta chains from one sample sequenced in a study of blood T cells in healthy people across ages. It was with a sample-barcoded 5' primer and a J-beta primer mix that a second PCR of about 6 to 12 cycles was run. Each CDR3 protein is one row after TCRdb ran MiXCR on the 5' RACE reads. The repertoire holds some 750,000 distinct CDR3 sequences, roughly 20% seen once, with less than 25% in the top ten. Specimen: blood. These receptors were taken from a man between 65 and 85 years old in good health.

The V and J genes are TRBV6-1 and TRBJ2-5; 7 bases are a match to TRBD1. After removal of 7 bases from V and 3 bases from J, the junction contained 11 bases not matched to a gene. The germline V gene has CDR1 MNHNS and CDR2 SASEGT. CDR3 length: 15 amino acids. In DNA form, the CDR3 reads TGTGCCAGCAAGCCCAGGGGGTTTATGGAAGAGACCCAGTACTTC. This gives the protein CASKPRGFMEETQYF.

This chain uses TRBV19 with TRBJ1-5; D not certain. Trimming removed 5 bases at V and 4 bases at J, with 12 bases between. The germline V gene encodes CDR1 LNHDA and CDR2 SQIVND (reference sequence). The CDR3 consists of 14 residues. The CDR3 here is CASSPRAINQPQHF. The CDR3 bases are TGTGCCAGTAGTCCTCGGGCAATAAATCAGCCCCAGCATTTT.

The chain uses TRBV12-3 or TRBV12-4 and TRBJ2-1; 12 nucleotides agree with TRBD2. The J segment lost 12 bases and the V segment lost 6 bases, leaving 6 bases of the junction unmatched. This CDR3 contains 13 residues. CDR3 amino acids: CASRLAGGDVQFF. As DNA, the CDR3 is TGTGCCAGCAGACTAGCGGGAGGAGATGTGCAGTTCTTC.

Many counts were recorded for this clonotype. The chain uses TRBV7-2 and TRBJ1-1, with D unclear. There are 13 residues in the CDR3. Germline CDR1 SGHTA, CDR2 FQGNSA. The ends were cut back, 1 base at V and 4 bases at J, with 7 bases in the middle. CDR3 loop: CASSLGLLTEAFF. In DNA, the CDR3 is TGTGCCAGCAGCTTAGGCTTGCTCACTGAAGCTTTCTTT. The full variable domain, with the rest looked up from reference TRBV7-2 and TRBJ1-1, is GAGVSQSPSNKVTEKGKDVELRCDPISGHTALYWYRQSLGQGLEFLIYFQGNSAPDKSGLPSDRFSAERTGGSVSTLTIQRTQQEDSAVYLCASSLGLLTEAFFGQGTRLTVV.

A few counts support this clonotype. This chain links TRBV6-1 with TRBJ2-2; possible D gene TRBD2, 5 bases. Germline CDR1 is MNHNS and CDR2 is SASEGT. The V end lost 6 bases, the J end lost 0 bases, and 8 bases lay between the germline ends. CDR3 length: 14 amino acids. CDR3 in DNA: TGTGCCAGCAGGGGAGAGACGAACACCGGGGAGCTGTTTTTT. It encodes CASRGETNTGELFF.